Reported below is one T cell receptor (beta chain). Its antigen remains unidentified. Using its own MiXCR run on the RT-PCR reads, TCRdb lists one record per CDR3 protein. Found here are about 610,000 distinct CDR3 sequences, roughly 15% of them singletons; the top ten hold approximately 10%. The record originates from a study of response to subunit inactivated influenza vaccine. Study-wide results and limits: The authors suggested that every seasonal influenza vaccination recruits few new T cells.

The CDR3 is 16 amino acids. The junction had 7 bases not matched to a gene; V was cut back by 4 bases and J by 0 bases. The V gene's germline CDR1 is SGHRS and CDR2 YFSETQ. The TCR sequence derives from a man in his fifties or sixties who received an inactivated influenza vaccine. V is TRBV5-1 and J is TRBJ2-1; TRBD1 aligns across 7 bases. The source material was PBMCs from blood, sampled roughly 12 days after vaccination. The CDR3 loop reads CASSTGQVRSYNEQFF. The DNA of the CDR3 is TGCGCCAGCAGCACCGGACAGGTCCGCTCCTACAATGAGCAGTTCTTC.